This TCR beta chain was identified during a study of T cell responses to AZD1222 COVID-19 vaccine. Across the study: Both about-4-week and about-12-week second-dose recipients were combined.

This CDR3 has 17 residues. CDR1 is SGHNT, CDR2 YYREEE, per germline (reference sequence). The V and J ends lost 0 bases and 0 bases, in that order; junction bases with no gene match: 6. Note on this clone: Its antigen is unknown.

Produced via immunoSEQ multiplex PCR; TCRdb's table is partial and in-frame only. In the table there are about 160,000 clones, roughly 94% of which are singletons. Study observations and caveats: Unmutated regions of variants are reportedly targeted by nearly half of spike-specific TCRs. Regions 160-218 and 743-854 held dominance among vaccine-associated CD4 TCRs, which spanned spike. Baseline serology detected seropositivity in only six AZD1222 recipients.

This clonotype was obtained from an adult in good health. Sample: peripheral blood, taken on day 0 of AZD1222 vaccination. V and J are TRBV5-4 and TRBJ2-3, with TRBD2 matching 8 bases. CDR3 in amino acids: CASSLGTSRSSTDTQYF. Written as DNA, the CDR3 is TGTGCCAGCAGCTTGGGGACTAGCCGCTCTAGCACAGATACGCAGTATTTT.